The 27 T cell receptor beta chains listed next were all sequenced from one sample in a study of shared clonotypes between healthy human individuals. Sequencing was performed with immunoSEQ multiplex PCR; in TCRdb, only in-frame clones are kept and a portion is missing. The sample has about a million clones; about 75% are singletons. Material: memory CD4+ T cells sorted from blood. The subset: CD45RA-negative fraction. The receptors were sampled from a man aged 18 to 29 in good health.

The rearrangement links TRBV13 to TRBJ2-3, with 7 bases aligning to TRBD2. CDR1 and CDR2 from the germline V gene are PRHDT and FYEKMQ (reference sequence). This CDR3 contains 14 residues. Germline trimming cut 6 bases from V and 6 bases from J; bases unmatched to any gene: 9. CDR3: CASRILLRGDTQYF. The CDR3 DNA reads as TGTGCCAGCAGGATCCTATTGCGGGGGGATACGCAGTATTTT.

This chain links TRBV21-1 with TRBJ1-5. TRBV21-1 is a pseudogene locus. This CDR3 is built from 12 residues. CDR3 protein: CASLFWDQPQHF. Written as DNA, the CDR3 is TGTGCCAGCCTTTTTTGGGATCAGCCCCAGCATTTT.

The gene calls are TRBV10-3 and TRBJ2-1; D is unclear. Trimming cost V 3 bases and J 3 bases, with 6 bases left between them. CDR1 is ENHRY, CDR2 SYGVKD, per germline. CDR3 length: 13 residues. CDR3: CAISEALYNEQFF. CDR3 nucleotide sequence: TGTGCCATCAGTGAAGCCCTCTACAATGAGCAGTTCTTC.

The rearrangement links TRBV28 to TRBJ1-5; D is ambiguous. In germline, CDR1 is MDHEN, CDR2 SYDVKM. Deletions cut 3 bases from V and 1 base from J, with 10 bases between. The length of the CDR3 is 15 residues. The CDR3 DNA sequence: TGTGCCAGCAGTTTGAGGCGGCAGAGCAATCAGCCCCAGCATTTT. Translating it yields CASSLRRQSNQPQHF.

The rearrangement links TRBV30 to TRBJ1-4, with D unresolved. V shed 0 bases and J shed 5 bases, with 7 bases lying between them. Germline V lookup: CDR1 GTSNPN, CDR2 SVGIG (reference sequence). The CDR3 totals 13 residues. For the CDR3, the DNA is TGTGCCTGGAGTGTACAGAGAAATGAAAAACTGTTTTTT. It encodes CAWSVQRNEKLFF.

This clone is a singleton in its sample. The rearrangement joins TRBV6-4 to TRBJ2-2; D perhaps matches TRBD1 (5 bases). The CDR3 sequence is 16 residues long. V was pared by 2 bases and J by 7 bases, with 17 bases between. CDR1 and CDR2 (germline): MRHNA, SNTAGT. Here the CDR3 reads CASSDQPPGLGGELFF. As DNA, the CDR3 is TGTGCCAGCAGTGACCAACCCCCAGGGCTTGGCGGGGAGCTGTTTTTT.

The rearrangement uses TRBV7-2 and TRBJ2-1; TRBD1 matches at 8 bases. The germline V gene has CDR1 SGHTA and CDR2 FQGNSA. J lost 9 bases, V lost 1 base, and 8 bases had no gene match. CDR3 size: 15 residues. In nucleotides, the CDR3 is TGTGCCAGCAGCTTAGAAGCCCTGACAGGGGTTGAGCAGTTCTTC. It specifies CASSLEALTGVEQFF.

This clone was observed a few times. The gene calls are TRBV18 and TRBJ2-1; D possibly corresponds to TRBD2 (6 bases). Germline V gene sequence: CDR1 KGHSH, CDR2 LQKENI. V was trimmed by 4 bases and J by 9 bases, leaving 19 bases between them. CDR3 length equals 15 residues. The CDR3 region has the DNA TGTGCCAGCTCACTCCAACAACTCTTGGAGGGTGAGCAGTTCTTC. It encodes CASSLQQLLEGEQFF.

This chain links TRBV6-6 with TRBJ1-5; a possible D gene is TRBD1 (6 bases). The V gene's germline CDR1 is MNHNY and CDR2 SVGAGI (reference sequence). The V gene lost 9 bases and the J gene lost 1 base, with 16 bases spanning the gap. This CDR3 is built from 15 residues. CDR3 coding DNA: TGTGCCAGTCACAGGGACGGAGGCAGCAATCAGCCCCAGCATTTT. It specifies CASHRDGGSNQPQHF.

The V and J genes are TRBV30 and TRBJ1-3, with 8 bases identical to TRBD1. V dropped 7 bases and J dropped 0; count of bases not matched to a gene: 2. CDR3 size: 13 residues. Germline CDR1 reads GTSNPN; CDR2 reads SVGIG (reference sequence). CDR3 in amino acids: CAYDRGSGNTIYF. DNA for the CDR3: TGTGCCTACGACAGGGGCTCTGGAAACACCATATATTTT.

The rearrangement joins TRBV11-2 to TRBJ1-4, with TRBD1 matching over 7 bases. The trim removed 5 bases at V and 8 bases at J, leaving 8 bases unmatched. CDR1 SGHAT and CDR2 FQNNGV come from the germline V gene. The CDR3 is made up of 14 amino acids. Here the CDR3 DNA reads TGTGCCAGCAGCCCAGGGACAGCCGGCGAAAAACTGTTTTTT. It encodes CASSPGTAGEKLFF.

The rearrangement links TRBV7-8 to TRBJ2-5; D might be TRBD2 (5 bases). The CDR3 has 13 amino acids. The germline V gene encodes CDR1 SGHVS and CDR2 FQNEAQ. Trimming stripped 5 bases from V and 5 bases from J, with 12 bases between. Here the CDR3 DNA reads TGTGCCAGCAGCCCGGGGAGTGGGGAGACCCAGTACTTC. Translated, it gives CASSPGSGETQYF.

This clone was found a few times. The V and J genes are TRBV7-3 and TRBJ1-5; D is uncertain. CDR3 length: 13 amino acids. Germline CDR1 reads SGHTA; CDR2 reads FQGTGA. Trimming took 4 bases from V and 6 from J, leaving 10 bases between them. CDR3 sequence reads: CASSSQLGQPQHF. In DNA, the CDR3 is TGTGCCAGCAGCTCCCAGTTAGGTCAGCCCCAGCATTTT.

J is TRBJ1-6 and V is TRBV14, with 8 bases matching TRBD1. From germline, CDR1 is SGHDN and CDR2 FVKESK. The CDR3 totals 14 residues. The junction had 3 bases not matched to a gene; V was cut back by 1 base and J by 10 bases. CDR3 residues: CASSQGQGRSPLHF. In DNA, the CDR3 is TGTGCCAGCAGCCAAGGACAGGGGCGGTCACCCCTCCACTTT.

The V and J genes are TRBV29-1 and TRBJ2-7; tentatively, D is TRBD2 (6 bases). V was trimmed by 6 bases and J by 0 bases, leaving 18 bases between them. Germline CDR1 SQVTM, CDR2 ANQGSEA. The CDR3 is 15 residues long. The CDR3 protein is CSVAAGPTASYEQYF. The CDR3 region has the DNA TGCAGCGTGGCTGCGGGACCTACAGCCTCCTACGAGCAGTACTTC.

This clone has only one observation. V is TRBV6-6 and J is TRBJ2-7; TRBD1 agrees at 7 bases. J was trimmed by 0 bases and V by 7 bases; bases with no gene match: 6. This CDR3 contains 14 residues. Germline V gene data show CDR1 as MNHNY and CDR2 as SVGAGI (reference sequence). CDR3 DNA: TGTGCCAGCACTAACTCAGGGGGCTCCTACGAGCAGTACTTC. This encodes CASTNSGGSYEQYF.

The J gene is TRBJ1-1, the V gene TRBV6-1; a weak D match, TRBD1 (5 bases). Germline CDR1 is MNHNS and CDR2 is SASEGT. The CDR3 sequence is 13 residues long. The germline V and J ends were trimmed by 5 bases and 2 bases, with 9 bases remaining between them. For the CDR3, the DNA is TGTGCCAGCAGTCTAGACAGAAACACTGAAGCTTTCTTT. As protein: CASSLDRNTEAFF.

This clone was counted only a few times. The chain uses TRBV7-2 and TRBJ1-1, with D unresolved. CDR1 SGHTA and CDR2 FQGNSA come from the germline V gene. The CDR3 runs to 13 residues. V was trimmed by 6 bases and J by 5 bases, leaving 13 bases between them. The CDR3 DNA sequence: TGTGCCAGCAGTCCTCGCATACGGACTGAAGCTTTCTTT. Amino acid sequence: CASSPRIRTEAFF. Using reference TRBV7-2 and TRBJ1-1 for the parts outside the CDR3, the full variable domain is GAGVSQSPSNKVTEKGKDVELRCDPISGHTALYWYRQSLGQGLEFLIYFQGNSAPDKSGLPSDRFSAERTGGSVSTLTIQRTQQEDSAVYLCASSPRIRTEAFFGQGTRLTVV.

V gene TRBV7-2 combines with J gene TRBJ1-1, with 8 bases matching TRBD1. Germline V gene data show CDR1 as SGHTA and CDR2 as FQGNSA. This CDR3 has 14 residues. The junction had 8 bases not matched to a gene; V was cut back by 7 bases and J by 4 bases. CDR3 residues: CASTLDRVITEAFF. The CDR3 DNA reads as TGTGCCAGCACCTTGGACAGGGTCATCACTGAAGCTTTCTTT.

The chain uses TRBV11-2 and TRBJ2-3; no clear D gene. The germline V gene has CDR1 SGHAT and CDR2 FQNNGV. The CDR3 is 13 amino acids. Trimming took off 1 base at V and 2 bases at J, with 4 bases between the two ends. The CDR3 DNA reads TGTGCCAGCAGCTTAGGGGACACAGATACGCAGTATTTT. This codes for CASSLGDTDTQYF.

J is TRBJ2-5 and V is TRBV7-9, with D tentatively TRBD2 (6 bases). Per germline, CDR1 SEHNR and CDR2 FQNEAQ (reference sequence). The V and J ends lost 3 bases and 5 bases respectively, with 25 bases between them. CDR3 size: 18 residues. DNA for the CDR3: TGTGCCAGCAGCTTTGGCGTGGCCAACGGGAGAATGGCGGAGACCCAGTACTTC. This gives the protein CASSFGVANGRMAETQYF. The variable domain in full, with the rest retrieved from reference TRBV7-9 and TRBJ2-5, is DTGVSQNPRHKITKRGQNVTFRCDPISEHNRLYWYRQTLGQGPEFLTYFQNEAQLEKSRLLSDRFSAERPKGSFSTLEIQRTEQGDSAMYLCASSFGVANGRMAETQYFGPGTRLLVL.

This chain uses TRBV7-9 with TRBJ2-7; tentatively, D is TRBD1 (6 bases). V lost 5 bases and J lost 2, with 13 bases in between. Germline lookup yields CDR1 SEHNR and CDR2 FQNEAQ (reference sequence). The CDR3 loop spans 14 amino acids. The CDR3 loop is CASSRRDNTYEQYF. CDR3 sequence (DNA): TGTGCCAGCAGCAGACGGGACAACACCTACGAGCAGTACTTC.

There are a few counts of this clone. The CDR3 is CASSGHGTGTGELFF. The DNA of the CDR3 is TGTGCCAGCAGTGGACACGGGACGGGGACCGGGGAGCTGTTTTTT. The rearrangement links TRBV25-1 to TRBJ2-2; D could derive from TRBD1 or TRBD2 (5 bases each). Germline V gives CDR1 MGHDK, CDR2 SYGVNS. Deletions cut 4 bases from V and 5 bases from J, with 14 bases between. The CDR3 covers 15 residues.

This chain links TRBV19 with TRBJ2-5, with 8 bases lining up with TRBD2. With 6 bases clipped from V and 0 bases from J, the junction kept 9 bases outside the gene matches. CDR3 length equals 16 residues. CDR1 is LNHDA and CDR2 is SQIVND in the germline V gene (reference sequence). The CDR3 reads CASSLSGSSYQETQYF. The DNA for the CDR3 is TGTGCCAGTAGCCTGAGCGGGAGCAGTTACCAAGAGACCCAGTACTTC.

On this clone: A much larger clone sits a single nucleotide away, making a read error possible. The identical CDR3 is also encoded by other nucleotide sequences in the sample. V is TRBV6-1 and J is TRBJ2-1; D uncertain. The CDR3 contains 12 residues. CDR1 MNHNS and CDR2 SASEGT come from the germline V gene. The germline V and J ends were trimmed by 3 bases and 4 bases, with 4 bases remaining between them. CDR3 bases: TGTGCCAGCAGTGAGCAGTACAATGAGCAGTTCTTC. Amino acids: CASSEQYNEQFF.

This chain connects TRBV6-1 to TRBJ1-2; 9 nucleotides align to TRBD1. Losses at the gene ends were 3 bases for V and 5 bases for J; bases not matched to a gene: 4. CDR1 and CDR2 from the germline V gene are MNHNS and SASEGT. This CDR3 region has 14 residues. CDR3 amino acids: CASSDTGTGYGYTF. The CDR3 DNA reads TGTGCCAGCAGTGACACCGGGACAGGGTATGGCTACACCTTC.

V gene TRBV7-6 combines with J gene TRBJ1-6, with 8 nucleotides matching TRBD1. V gave up 4 bases and J gave up 14 bases; unmatched junction bases: 7. The CDR3 has 13 residues. Germline V gene sequence: CDR1 SGHVS, CDR2 FNYEAQ. The CDR3 nucleotides read TGTGCCAGCAGCTCAGGACAGGGCTACTCCCTCCACTTT. This encodes CASSSGQGYSLHF.